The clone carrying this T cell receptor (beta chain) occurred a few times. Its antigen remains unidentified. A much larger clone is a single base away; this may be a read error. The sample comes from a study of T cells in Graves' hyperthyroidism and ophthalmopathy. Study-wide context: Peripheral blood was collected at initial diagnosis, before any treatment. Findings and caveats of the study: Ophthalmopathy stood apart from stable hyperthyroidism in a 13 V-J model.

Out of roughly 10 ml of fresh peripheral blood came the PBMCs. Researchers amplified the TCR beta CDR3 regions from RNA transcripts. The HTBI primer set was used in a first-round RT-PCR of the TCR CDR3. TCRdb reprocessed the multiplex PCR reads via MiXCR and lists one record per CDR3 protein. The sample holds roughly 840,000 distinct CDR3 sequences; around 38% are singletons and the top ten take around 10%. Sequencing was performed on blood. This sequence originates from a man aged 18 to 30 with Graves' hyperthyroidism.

CDR3 DNA: TGTGCCAGCAGCCCCGCCGGGTACTATGGCTACACCTTC. Protein: CASSPAGYYGYTF. V and J are TRBV7-9 and TRBJ1-2; D is uncertain. The CDR3 contains 13 residues. V was pared by 5 bases and J by 3 bases, with 10 bases between. CDR1 is SEHNR and CDR2 is FQNEAQ in the germline V gene (reference sequence). Drawing the rest from reference TRBV7-9 and TRBJ1-2, the complete variable domain is DTGVSQNPRHKITKRGQNVTFRCDPISEHNRLYWYRQTLGQGPEFLTYFQNEAQLEKSRLLSDRFSAERPKGSFSTLEIQRTEQGDSAMYLCASSPAGYYGYTFGSGTRLTVV.